The clone carrying this T cell receptor beta chain has a count of ten or more. Its specificity is not known. As to time point: newly diagnosed GD, antithyroid drugs for less than 3 months. PBMCs were the source of the RNA used for TCR sequencing. The data were obtained in a study of regulatory T cells in long-lasting Graves disease. Study conclusions and caveats: Among the persistent patients, 2,500 to 3,500 public clonotypes were shared, more than the approximately 1,000 shared among new patients. Persistent disease showed a preference for TRBV28, TRBJ1-2 and TRBJ2-5.

Germline V gene sequence: CDR1 MDHEN, CDR2 SYDVKM. The V and J ends lost 3 bases and 0 bases, in that order; junction bases with no gene match: 2. This CDR3 has 15 residues. To make TCR beta libraries, researchers used iRepertoire HTBI primers and Arm-PCR of CDR3 regions. MiXCR was run by TCRdb on the multiplex PCR reads, yielding one entry per CDR3 protein. The data contain 420,000 or so distinct CDR3 sequences, less than 20% of them singletons. This sample was shared with a second study, whose subject was T cells in Graves' hyperthyroidism and ophthalmopathy. As that study records: Patients between 18 and 65 years old had hyperthyroidism, newly diagnosed and lasting under 2 months.

The specimen comprised peripheral blood mononuclear cells (PBMCs), sampled at new diagnosis, from a patient treated with antithyroid drugs. The V gene is TRBV28, the J gene TRBJ2-1; TRBD2 aligns across 7 bases. This TCR came from a woman aged 18-29 years with Graves disease. The CDR3 loop is CASSLGDYSYNEQFF. Here the CDR3 DNA reads TGTGCCAGCAGTTTGGGGGACTACTCCTACAATGAGCAGTTCTTC.